The TCR beta chain described here comes from a study of metastatic and nonmetastatic thyroid tumors. Study-wide findings and caveats: Malignant tumors reportedly showed significantly higher TCR beta diversity than benign nodules in both blood and tumor.

This clone was picked up many times. Its antigen is currently unknown. With a much larger clone just one base away, this may be a read error. From the PCR reads, TCRdb re-called clones with MiXCR. The table lists roughly 19,000 clones, approximately 24% of them singletons. Patients were all untreated before their thyroid surgery. The germline V gene encodes CDR1 MNHNS and CDR2 SASEGT. This CDR3 is built from 13 residues. This chain joins TRBV6-1 and TRBJ2-4; D possibly corresponds to TRBD1 (8 bases). The sequence came from a female donor with papillary thyroid cancer or a benign thyroid nodule (not recorded which). Some clones in this sample may be carry-over from other donors' samples. Sequenced: tumor tissue. The CDR3 sequence: CAGSGTGLNIQYF. The DNA of the CDR3 is TGTGCCGGCAGCGGGACAGGCTTGAACATTCAGTACTTC.